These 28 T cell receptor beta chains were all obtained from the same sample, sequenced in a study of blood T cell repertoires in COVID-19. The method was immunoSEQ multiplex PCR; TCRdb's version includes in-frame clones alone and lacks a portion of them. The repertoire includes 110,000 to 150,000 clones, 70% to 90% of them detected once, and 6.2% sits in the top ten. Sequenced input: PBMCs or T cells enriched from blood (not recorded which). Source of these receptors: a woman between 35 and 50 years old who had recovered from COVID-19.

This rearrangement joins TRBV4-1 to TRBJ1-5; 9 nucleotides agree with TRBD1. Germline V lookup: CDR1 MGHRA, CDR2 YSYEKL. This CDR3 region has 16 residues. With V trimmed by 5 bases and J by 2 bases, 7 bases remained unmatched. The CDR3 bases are TGCGCCAGCAGCACACAGGGGGCAGCGGGCAATCAGCCCCAGCATTTT. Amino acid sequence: CASSTQGAAGNQPQHF.

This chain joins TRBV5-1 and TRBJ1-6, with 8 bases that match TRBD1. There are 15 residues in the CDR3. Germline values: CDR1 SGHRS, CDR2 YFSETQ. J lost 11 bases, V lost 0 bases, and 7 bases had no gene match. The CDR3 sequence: CASSLEDRAWTPLHF. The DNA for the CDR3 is TGCGCCAGCAGCTTGGAGGACAGGGCCTGGACACCCCTCCACTTT.

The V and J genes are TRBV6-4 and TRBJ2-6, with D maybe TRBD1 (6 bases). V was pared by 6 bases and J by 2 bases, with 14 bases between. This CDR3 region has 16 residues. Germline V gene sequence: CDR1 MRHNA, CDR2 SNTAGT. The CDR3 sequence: CASSPGQIPGANVLTF. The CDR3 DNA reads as TGTGCCAGCAGCCCCGGACAGATTCCTGGGGCCAACGTCCTGACTTTC.

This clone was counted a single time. The CDR3 region is CATSPGQGVDTGELFF. The CDR3 DNA sequence: TGTGCCACCAGTCCGGGACAGGGAGTCGACACCGGGGAGCTGTTTTTT. The V gene is TRBV24-1, the J gene TRBJ2-2; 9 bases are a match to TRBD1. This CDR3 spans 16 amino acids. CDR1 and CDR2 (germline): KGHDR, SFDVKD. V trimming: 6 bases; J trimming: 3 bases; junction bases outside the gene matches: 7.

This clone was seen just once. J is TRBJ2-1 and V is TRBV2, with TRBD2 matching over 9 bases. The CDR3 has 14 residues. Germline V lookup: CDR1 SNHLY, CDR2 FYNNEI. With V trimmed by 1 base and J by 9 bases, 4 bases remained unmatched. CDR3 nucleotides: TGTGCCAGCAGTGAAGAGGGACTAGCAGGTGAGCAGTTCTTC. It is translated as CASSEEGLAGEQFF.

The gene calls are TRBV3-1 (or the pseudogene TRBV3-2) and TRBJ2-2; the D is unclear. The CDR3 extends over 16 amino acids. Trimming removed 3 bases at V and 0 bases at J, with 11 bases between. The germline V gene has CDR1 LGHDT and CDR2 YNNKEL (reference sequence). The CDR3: CASSHAKSPNTGELFF. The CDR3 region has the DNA TGTGCCAGCAGCCACGCGAAGTCGCCGAACACCGGGGAGCTGTTTTTT.

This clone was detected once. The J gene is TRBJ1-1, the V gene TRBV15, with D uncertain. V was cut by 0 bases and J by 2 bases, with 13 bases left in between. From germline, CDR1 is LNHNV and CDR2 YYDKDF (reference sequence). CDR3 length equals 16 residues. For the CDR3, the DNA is TGTGCCACCAGCAGAGACTTGGGCAGATACAACACTGAAGCTTTCTTT. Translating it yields CATSRDLGRYNTEAFF.

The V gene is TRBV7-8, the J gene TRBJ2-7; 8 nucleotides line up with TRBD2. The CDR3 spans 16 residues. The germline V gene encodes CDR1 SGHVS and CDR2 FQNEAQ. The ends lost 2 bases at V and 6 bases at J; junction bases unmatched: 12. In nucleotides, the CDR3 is TGTGCCAGCAGCTTATCAGTTCCAGGACTAGCTATCGAGCAGTACTTC. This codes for CASSLSVPGLAIEQYF.

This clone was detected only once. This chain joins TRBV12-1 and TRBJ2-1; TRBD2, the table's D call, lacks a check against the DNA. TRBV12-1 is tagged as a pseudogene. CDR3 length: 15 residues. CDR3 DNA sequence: TGTGCCAGCAGCTTGACTAGCGGGAGCGAGTATGAGCAGTTCTTC. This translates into CASSLTSGSEYEQFF.

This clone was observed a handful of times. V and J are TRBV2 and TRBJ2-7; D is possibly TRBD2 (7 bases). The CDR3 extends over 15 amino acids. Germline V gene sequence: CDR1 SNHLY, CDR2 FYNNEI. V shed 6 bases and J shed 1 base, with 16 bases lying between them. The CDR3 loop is CASRPPAGASYEQYF. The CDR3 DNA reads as TGTGCCAGCAGACCCCCCGCGGGGGCTTCCTACGAGCAGTACTTC.

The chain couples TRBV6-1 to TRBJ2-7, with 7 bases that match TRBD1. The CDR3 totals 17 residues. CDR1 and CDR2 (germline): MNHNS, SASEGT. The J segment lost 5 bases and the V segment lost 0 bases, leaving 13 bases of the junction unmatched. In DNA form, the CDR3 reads TGTGCCAGCAGTGAAGCGGGCCACGGACAGGTTTCGAACGAGCAGTACTTC. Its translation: CASSEAGHGQVSNEQYF.

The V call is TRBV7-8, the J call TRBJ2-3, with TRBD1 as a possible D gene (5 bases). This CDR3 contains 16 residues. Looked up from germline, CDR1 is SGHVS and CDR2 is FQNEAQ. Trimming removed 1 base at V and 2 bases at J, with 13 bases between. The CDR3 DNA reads TGTGCCAGCAGCTTAGAATCTCCTGGGGCCACAGATACGCAGTATTTT. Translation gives CASSLESPGATDTQYF.

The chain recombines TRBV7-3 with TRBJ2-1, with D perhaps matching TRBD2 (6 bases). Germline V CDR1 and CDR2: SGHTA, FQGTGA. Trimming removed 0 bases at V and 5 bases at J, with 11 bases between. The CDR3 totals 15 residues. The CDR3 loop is CASSLTASANNEQFF. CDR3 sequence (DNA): TGTGCCAGCAGCTTAACGGCTAGCGCAAACAATGAGCAGTTCTTC.

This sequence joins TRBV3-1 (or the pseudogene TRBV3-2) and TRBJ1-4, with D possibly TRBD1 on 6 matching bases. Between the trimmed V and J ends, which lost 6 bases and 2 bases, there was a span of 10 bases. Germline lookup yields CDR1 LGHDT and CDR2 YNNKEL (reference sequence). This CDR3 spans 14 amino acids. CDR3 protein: CASRRTGTNEKLFF. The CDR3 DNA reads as TGTGCCAGCAGACGCACAGGGACTAATGAAAAACTGTTTTTT.

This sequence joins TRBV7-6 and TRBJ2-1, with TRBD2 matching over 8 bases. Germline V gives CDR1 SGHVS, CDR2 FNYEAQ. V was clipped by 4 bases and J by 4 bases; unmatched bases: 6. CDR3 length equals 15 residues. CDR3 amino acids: CASSSGLALYNEQFF. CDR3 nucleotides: TGTGCCAGCAGCTCCGGACTAGCCCTTTACAATGAGCAGTTCTTC.

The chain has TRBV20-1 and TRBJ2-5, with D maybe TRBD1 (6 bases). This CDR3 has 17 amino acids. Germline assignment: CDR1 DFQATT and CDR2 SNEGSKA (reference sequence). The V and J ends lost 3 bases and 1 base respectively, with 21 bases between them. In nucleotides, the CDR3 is TGCAGTGCTAGTCCTGCTTTCAAGGGGACAACCCAAGAGACCCAGTACTTC. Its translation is CSASPAFKGTTQETQYF.

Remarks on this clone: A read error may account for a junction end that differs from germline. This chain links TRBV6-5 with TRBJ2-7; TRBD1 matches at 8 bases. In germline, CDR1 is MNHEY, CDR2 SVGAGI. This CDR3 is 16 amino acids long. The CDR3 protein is CASSYFPGGVGYEQYF. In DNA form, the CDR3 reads TGTGCCAGCAGCTACTTCCCAGGGGGCGTCGGGTACGAGCAGTACTTC.

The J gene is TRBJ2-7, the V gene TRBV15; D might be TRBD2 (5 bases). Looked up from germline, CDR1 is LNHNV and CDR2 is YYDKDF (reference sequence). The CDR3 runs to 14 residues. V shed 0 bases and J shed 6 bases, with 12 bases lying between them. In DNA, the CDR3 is TGTGCCACCAGCAGAGAAGGAATGGGGAGCGAGCAGTACTTC. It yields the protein CATSREGMGSEQYF.

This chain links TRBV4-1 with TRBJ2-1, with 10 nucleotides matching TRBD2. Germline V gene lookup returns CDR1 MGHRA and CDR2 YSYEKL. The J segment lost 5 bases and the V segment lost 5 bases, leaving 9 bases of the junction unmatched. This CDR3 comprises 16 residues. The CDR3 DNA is TGCGCCAGCAGCGCTTACTTCGGACTAGCGGACAATGAGCAGTTCTTC. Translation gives CASSAYFGLADNEQFF.

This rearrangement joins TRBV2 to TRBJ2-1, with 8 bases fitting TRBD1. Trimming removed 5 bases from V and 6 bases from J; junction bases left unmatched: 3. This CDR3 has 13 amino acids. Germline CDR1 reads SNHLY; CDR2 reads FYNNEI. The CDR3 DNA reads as TGTGCCAGCAGTTCACAGGGGGGCAATGAGCAGTTCTTC. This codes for CASSSQGGNEQFF.

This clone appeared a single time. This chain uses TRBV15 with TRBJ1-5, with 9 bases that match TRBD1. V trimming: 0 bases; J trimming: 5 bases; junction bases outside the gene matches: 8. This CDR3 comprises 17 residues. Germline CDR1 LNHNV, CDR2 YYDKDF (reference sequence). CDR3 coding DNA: TGTGCCACCAGCAGAGATGGGTGGGACAGGGCGGATCAGCCCCAGCATTTT. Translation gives CATSRDGWDRADQPQHF.

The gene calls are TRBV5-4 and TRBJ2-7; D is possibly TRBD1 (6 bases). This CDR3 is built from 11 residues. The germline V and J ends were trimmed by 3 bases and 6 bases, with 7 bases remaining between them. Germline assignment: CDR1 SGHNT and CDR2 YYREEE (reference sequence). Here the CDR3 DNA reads TGTGCCAGCAGCTCCAGGGGCGAGCAGTACTTC. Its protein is CASSSRGEQYF.

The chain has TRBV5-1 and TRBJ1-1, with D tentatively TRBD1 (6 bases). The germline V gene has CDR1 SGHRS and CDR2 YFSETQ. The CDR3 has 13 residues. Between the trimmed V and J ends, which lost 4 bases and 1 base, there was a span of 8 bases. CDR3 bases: TGCGCCAGCAGCAAGGACAGGAACACTGAAGCTTTCTTT. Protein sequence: CASSKDRNTEAFF.

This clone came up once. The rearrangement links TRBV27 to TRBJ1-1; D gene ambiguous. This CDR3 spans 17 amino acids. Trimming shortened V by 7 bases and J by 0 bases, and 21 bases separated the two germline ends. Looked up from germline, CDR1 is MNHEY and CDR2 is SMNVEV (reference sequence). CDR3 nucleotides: TGTGCCAGCAAGGAGATTGGCAGCTACTTAATGAACACTGAAGCTTTCTTT. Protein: CASKEIGSYLMNTEAFF.

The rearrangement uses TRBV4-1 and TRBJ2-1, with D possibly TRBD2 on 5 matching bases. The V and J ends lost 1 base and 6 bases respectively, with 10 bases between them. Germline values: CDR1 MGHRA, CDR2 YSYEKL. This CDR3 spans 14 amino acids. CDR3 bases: TGCGCCAGCAGCCAAGGGGCCGCGGGCAATGAGCAGTTCTTC. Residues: CASSQGAAGNEQFF.

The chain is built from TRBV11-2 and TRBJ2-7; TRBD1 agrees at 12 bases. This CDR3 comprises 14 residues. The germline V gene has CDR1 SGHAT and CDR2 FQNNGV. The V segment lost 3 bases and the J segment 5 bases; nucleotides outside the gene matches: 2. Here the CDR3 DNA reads TGTGCCAGCAGCTTCGGGACAGGGGGCAACGAGCAGTACTTC. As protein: CASSFGTGGNEQYF.

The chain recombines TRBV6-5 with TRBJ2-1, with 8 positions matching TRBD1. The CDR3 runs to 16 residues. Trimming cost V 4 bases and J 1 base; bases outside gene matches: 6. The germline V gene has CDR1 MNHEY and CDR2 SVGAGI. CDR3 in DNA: TGTGCCAGCAGTTTGGACAGGGCGGGATCCTACAATGAGCAGTTCTTC. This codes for CASSLDRAGSYNEQFF.

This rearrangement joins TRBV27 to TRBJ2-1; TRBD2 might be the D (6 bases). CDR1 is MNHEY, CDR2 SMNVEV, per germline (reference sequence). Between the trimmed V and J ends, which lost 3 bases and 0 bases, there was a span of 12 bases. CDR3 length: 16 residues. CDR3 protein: CASSFLAESSYNEQFF. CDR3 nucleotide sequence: TGTGCCAGCAGTTTTTTAGCGGAAAGCTCCTACAATGAGCAGTTCTTC.